The next 30 T cell receptor beta chains were all read from a single sample in a study of shared clonotypes between healthy human individuals. Sequencing used immunoSEQ multiplex PCR; TCRdb keeps in-frame clones, though not all of them. The table has 900,000 to 1,200,000 clones, roughly 74% seen once. Sequencing was performed on memory CD4+ T cells from PBMCs. Subset indicated: CD45RA-negative fraction. The receptor set was obtained from a man aged 18 to 29 in good health. Some clones in this sample may be carry-over from other donors' samples.

The V and J genes are TRBV27 and TRBJ2-2, with D maybe TRBD1 (6 bases). This CDR3 region has 14 residues. V dropped 2 bases and J dropped 7 bases, with 11 bases sitting between them. CDR1 is MNHEY and CDR2 is SMNVEV in the germline V gene (reference sequence). The DNA of the CDR3 is TGTGCCAGCAGTTTACTGGGGGCGGGCGGGGAGCTGTTTTTT. It yields the protein CASSLLGAGGELFF.

This clone turned up a few times. The J gene is TRBJ2-1, the V gene TRBV4-1, with 7 bases lining up with TRBD2. The germline gives CDR1 MGHRA, CDR2 YSYEKL. The CDR3 has 18 residues. After removal of 3 bases from V and 1 base from J, the junction contained 12 bases not matched to a gene. CDR3 sequence reads: CASSHGGVGEGSYNEQFF. CDR3 bases: TGCGCCAGCAGCCATGGTGGTGTGGGGGAGGGGTCCTACAATGAGCAGTTCTTC.

Points on this clone: Other DNA sequences in the same sample also yield this CDR3. V usage is TRBV18 and J usage is TRBJ1-2; 12 bases fit TRBD1. CDR1 KGHSH and CDR2 LQKENI come from the germline V gene. This CDR3 spans 15 amino acids. The V and J ends lost 2 bases and 3 bases, in that order; junction bases with no gene match: 1. The CDR3 is CASSPGTGGDYGYTF. The DNA for the CDR3 is TGTGCCAGCTCACCAGGGACAGGGGGCGACTATGGCTACACCTTC.

The V gene is TRBV2, the J gene TRBJ1-5; D may be TRBD1 (6 bases). The CDR3 covers 14 residues. Germline V gives CDR1 SNHLY, CDR2 FYNNEI. The V gene lost 6 bases and the J gene lost 7 bases, with 16 bases spanning the gap. The CDR3 here is CASRLGGAAQPQHF. The CDR3 DNA reads as TGTGCCAGCAGACTAGGGGGGGCGGCACAGCCCCAGCATTTT. The full variable domain, rest sourced from reference TRBV2 and TRBJ1-5, is EPEVTQTPSHQVTQMGQEVILRCVPISNHLYFYWYRQILGQKVEFLVSFYNNEISEKSEIFDDQFSVERPDGSNFTLKIRSTKLEDSAMYFCASRLGGAAQPQHFGDGTRLSIL.

The rearrangement joins TRBV19 to TRBJ2-1, with D unresolved. Trimming removed 5 bases from V and 1 base from J, with 9 bases in between. CDR1 and CDR2 (germline): LNHDA, SQIVND (reference sequence). The CDR3 sequence is 14 residues long. As DNA, the CDR3 is TGTGCCAGTAGTCGTCTGGGATCCTACAATGAGCAGTTCTTC. Encoded protein: CASSRLGSYNEQFF.

The V and J genes are TRBV18 and TRBJ2-3; D remains ambiguous. V was pared by 6 bases and J by 6 bases, with 25 bases between. The length of the CDR3 is 17 residues. The germline V gene encodes CDR1 KGHSH and CDR2 LQKENI. The CDR3 loop reads CASSPKGRPYARDTQYF. DNA of the CDR3: TGTGCCAGCTCGCCAAAAGGGCGCCCTTACGCGCGGGATACGCAGTATTTT.

The J gene is TRBJ2-1, the V gene TRBV27; D unresolved. The CDR3 is made up of 14 amino acids. V lost 2 bases to trimming and J lost 5 bases, with 10 bases between them. The germline CDR1 and CDR2 sequences are MNHEY and SMNVEV (reference sequence). The CDR3 here is CASSLNLADNEQFF. CDR3 nucleotide sequence: TGTGCCAGCAGTTTAAACCTGGCTGACAATGAGCAGTTCTTC.

This clone was seen repeatedly, ten times or more. DNA of the CDR3: TGCGCCAGCAGCTTGGTTCGCGGGACAGGTTCCTCTGGGGCCAACGTCCTGACTTTC. The encoded protein is CASSLVRGTGSSGANVLTF. This chain links TRBV5-1 with TRBJ2-6, with 8 nucleotides matching TRBD1. CDR1 is SGHRS and CDR2 is YFSETQ in the germline V gene. V trimming: 0 bases; J trimming: 0 bases; junction bases outside the gene matches: 8. This CDR3 comprises 19 residues.

The rearrangement links TRBV28 to TRBJ2-1; TRBD2 agrees at 8 bases. The CDR3 spans 16 residues. Germline CDR1 is MDHEN and CDR2 is SYDVKM. V was clipped by 6 bases and J by 7 bases; unmatched bases: 14. The DNA for the CDR3 is TGTGCCAGCAGAGGATTTTCGGGAGGGCCTTGGAATGAGCAGTTCTTC. It encodes CASRGFSGGPWNEQFF.

This sequence joins TRBV27 and TRBJ1-5, with a weak D call TRBD1 (5 bases). Trimming cost V 4 bases and J 2 bases, with 15 bases left between them. Germline values: CDR1 MNHEY, CDR2 SMNVEV (reference sequence). The CDR3 loop spans 16 amino acids. CDR3 loop: CASSSLSGGGNQPQHF. In DNA, the CDR3 is TGTGCCAGCAGTTCTCTCAGTGGGGGAGGCAATCAGCCCCAGCATTTT.

This clone was observed a few times. The CDR3, as DNA: TGTGCCATCAGGAGGACTAGCGGGAGTTACGAGCAGTACTTC. Protein: CAIRRTSGSYEQYF. The chain is built from TRBV10-3 and TRBJ2-7; 13 nucleotides match TRBD2. The CDR3 has 14 amino acids. The V gene's germline CDR1 is ENHRY and CDR2 SYGVKD. Trimming at V came to 6 bases and at J to 4 bases, leaving 3 bases not matched to a gene.

The genes are TRBV2 and TRBJ1-1; D is unresolved. Per germline, CDR1 SNHLY and CDR2 FYNNEI. The CDR3 contains 11 residues. Trimming pared 8 bases from V and 7 bases from J, leaving 11 bases between. The CDR3 region is CASGLTGEAFF. The CDR3 DNA is TGTGCCAGCGGATTGACTGGTGAAGCTTTCTTT.

V and J are TRBV5-1 and TRBJ2-7; D assignment may be TRBD1 or TRBD2 (6 bases each). Germline V gene lookup returns CDR1 SGHRS and CDR2 YFSETQ. V lost 0 bases to trimming and J lost 10 bases, with 14 bases between them. The CDR3 covers 13 residues. The CDR3, as DNA: TGCGCCAGCAGCTTGGGTTCCCGGGGGCAACAGTACTTC. Amino acid sequence: CASSLGSRGQQYF.

Regarding this clone: A far larger clone is just one base off, so this is likely a read error. Since the CDR3 does not end with the conserved phenylalanine or tryptophan, this likely comes from a read error. V and J are TRBV7-9 and TRBJ1-1, with 7 bases matching TRBD1. Germline V CDR1 and CDR2: SEHNR, FQNEAQ (reference sequence). The V and J ends lost 2 bases and 3 bases, in that order; junction bases with no gene match: 3. This CDR3 has 14 residues. The CDR3 region is CASSLRQGDTEAFS. DNA for the CDR3: TGTGCCAGCAGCTTACGGCAGGGGGACACTGAAGCTTTCTCT.

The chain links TRBV11-2 to TRBJ2-6; D is unresolved. Trimming stripped 5 bases from V and 2 bases from J, with 10 bases between. Germline loops: CDR1 SGHAT, CDR2 FQNNGV. CDR3 length equals 15 residues. The CDR3 reads CASSPSDPGANVLTF. As DNA, the CDR3 is TGTGCCAGCAGCCCCTCTGATCCTGGGGCCAACGTCCTGACTTTC.

The gene calls are TRBV5-1 and TRBJ1-2; 8 bases fit TRBD1. The CDR3 loop spans 14 amino acids. Germline-derived CDR1 and CDR2 are SGHRS and YFSETQ. V dropped 0 bases and J dropped 8; count of bases not matched to a gene: 6. The CDR3 loop is CASSLGDRGGGYTF. CDR3 bases: TGCGCCAGCAGCTTGGGTGACAGGGGAGGAGGCTACACCTTC.

This clone was seen only a few times. The J gene is TRBJ2-5, the V gene TRBV2; 8 nucleotides line up with TRBD2. The germline V gene has CDR1 SNHLY and CDR2 FYNNEI. J lost 2 bases, V lost 7 bases, and 6 bases had no gene match. This CDR3 is built from 14 residues. The CDR3 DNA reads TGTGCCAGCACCATGGCGGGGGGACAAGAGACCCAGTACTTC. Amino acids: CASTMAGGQETQYF.

This chain joins TRBV4-2 and TRBJ2-1, with D perhaps TRBD2 (5 bases). The CDR3 extends over 16 amino acids. The germline V and J ends were trimmed by 3 bases and 3 bases, with 15 bases remaining between them. Germline-derived CDR1 and CDR2 are LGHNA and YNFKEQ. CDR3 loop: CASSQPRTLGYNEQFF. The CDR3 DNA sequence: TGTGCCAGCAGCCAGCCCAGGACTCTAGGCTACAATGAGCAGTTCTTC.

This clone was detected many times. The genes are TRBV6-1 and TRBJ1-2; TRBD1 might be the D (6 bases). Germline values: CDR1 MNHNS, CDR2 SASEGT. CDR3 size: 14 residues. The V end was cut by 5 bases, the J end by 3 bases, with 13 bases between. CDR3 protein: CASSQNRADYGYTF. The DNA of the CDR3 is TGTGCCAGCAGTCAAAACAGGGCGGACTATGGCTACACCTTC.

The chain recombines TRBV5-5 with TRBJ1-1; D is unresolved. Germline V lookup: CDR1 SGHKS, CDR2 YYEKEE (reference sequence). The CDR3 is made up of 13 amino acids. The ends were cut back, 5 bases at V and 3 bases at J, with 11 bases in the middle. Here the CDR3 reads CASSRYLDTEAFF. CDR3 DNA: TGTGCCAGCAGTCGTTACTTGGACACTGAAGCTTTCTTT.

This clone was observed at least ten times. The CDR3 nucleotides read TGTGCCAGCAGTGTAGCTGGAGCACAAGAGACCCAGTACTTC. Translation: CASSVAGAQETQYF. The genes are TRBV6-1 and TRBJ2-5; D is undetermined. CDR3 length: 14 amino acids. Germline V gene lookup returns CDR1 MNHNS and CDR2 SASEGT. The ends were cut back, 4 bases at V and 2 bases at J, with 11 bases in the middle.

The chain couples TRBV30 to TRBJ2-7; 8 bases match TRBD2. V shed 4 bases and J 2 bases; nucleotides not matched to a gene: 10. This CDR3 has 15 amino acids. CDR1 is GTSNPN, CDR2 SVGIG, per germline (reference sequence). This chain's CDR3 is CAWTPGTSKTYEQYF. The CDR3 region has the DNA TGTGCCTGGACGCCCGGGACTAGTAAAACCTACGAGCAGTACTTC.

The CDR3 loop reads CASSHPGTPGGEKLFF. In nucleotides, the CDR3 is TGCGCCAGCAGCCACCCCGGGACTCCGGGCGGGGAAAAACTGTTTTTT. The chain recombines TRBV4-3 with TRBJ1-4; maybe TRBD1 (5 bases). V gave up 3 bases and J gave up 8 bases, with 19 bases separating them. The CDR3 runs to 16 residues. Germline V gene sequence: CDR1 LGHNA, CDR2 YSLEER.

This clone was recorded only once. The V and J genes are TRBV10-3 and TRBJ2-3, with D unclear. The CDR3 has 14 residues. V lost 7 bases and J 0 bases, leaving 11 bases between the germline ends. CDR1 is ENHRY and CDR2 is SYGVKD in the germline V gene. CDR3 coding DNA: TGTGCCATCACGGCGAGACCTAGCACAGATACGCAGTATTTT. As protein: CAITARPSTDTQYF.

In the case of this clone: The sample has other DNA sequences that encode this CDR3 too. The chain is built from TRBV28 and TRBJ2-7; 10 bases line up with TRBD1. Looked up from germline, CDR1 is MDHEN and CDR2 is SYDVKM. Germline trimming cut 4 bases from V and 6 bases from J; bases unmatched to any gene: 3. The CDR3 totals 13 residues. CDR3 loop: CASSWTGGFEQYF. As DNA, the CDR3 is TGTGCCAGCAGTTGGACAGGGGGGTTCGAGCAGTACTTC.

The chain uses TRBV19 and TRBJ1-2; D is unclear. Germline CDR1 LNHDA, CDR2 SQIVND (reference sequence). The CDR3 loop spans 13 amino acids. V lost 10 bases to trimming and J lost 4 bases, with 16 bases between them. The chain's CDR3 is CAISDRPFYGYTF. The CDR3 DNA follows: TGTGCCATCTCCGACCGGCCTTTCTATGGCTACACCTTC. Supplemented by reference TRBV19 and TRBJ1-2, the full variable domain reads DGGITQSPKYLFRKEGQNVTLSCEQNLNHDAMYWYRQDPGQGLRLIYYSQIVNDFQKGDIAEGYSVSREKKESFPLTVTSAQKNPTAFYLCAISDRPFYGYTFGSGTRLTVV.

The chain joins TRBV6-5 to TRBJ1-2; 7 bases agree with TRBD1. This CDR3 has 15 residues. Trimming took 0 bases from V and 4 from J; bases not matched to a gene: 5. Germline V gives CDR1 MNHEY, CDR2 SVGAGI. CDR3 region: CASSYSPGQPYGYTF. In DNA, the CDR3 is TGTGCCAGCAGTTACTCGCCGGGACAGCCCTATGGCTACACCTTC.

V gene TRBV2 combines with J gene TRBJ1-4; 11 bases map to TRBD1. Germline V gene lookup returns CDR1 SNHLY and CDR2 FYNNEI. With 4 bases clipped from V and 10 bases from J, the junction kept 8 bases outside the gene matches. The CDR3 is 15 residues long. This CDR3 reads CASSGTGGVFGKLFF. CDR3 nucleotide sequence: TGTGCCAGCAGTGGGACAGGGGGCGTCTTTGGAAAACTGTTTTTT. Looking up the rest from reference TRBV2 and TRBJ1-4 gives the full variable domain: EPEVTQTPSHQVTQMGQEVILRCVPISNHLYFYWYRQILGQKVEFLVSFYNNEISEKSEIFDDQFSVERPDGSNFTLKIRSTKLEDSAMYFCASSGTGGVFGKLFFGSGTQLSVL.

There are a few counts of this clone. In DNA, the CDR3 is TGTGCCAGCAGTCCCCGCCTTGCCACAGATACGCAGTATTTT. Encoded protein: CASSPRLATDTQYF. The V gene is TRBV28, the J gene TRBJ2-3; the D is unclear. Trimming took 5 bases from V and 2 from J, leaving 11 bases between them. CDR1 MDHEN and CDR2 SYDVKM come from the germline V gene. The CDR3 runs 14 residues.

V usage is TRBV6-5 and J usage is TRBJ1-2; no definite D call. V lost 8 bases, J lost 8 bases, and 12 bases lay in between. Germline loops: CDR1 MNHEY, CDR2 SVGAGI. The CDR3 loop spans 11 amino acids. The CDR3 sequence: CASGDMGGYTF. Here the CDR3 DNA reads TGTGCCAGCGGGGATATGGGGGGCTACACCTTC.